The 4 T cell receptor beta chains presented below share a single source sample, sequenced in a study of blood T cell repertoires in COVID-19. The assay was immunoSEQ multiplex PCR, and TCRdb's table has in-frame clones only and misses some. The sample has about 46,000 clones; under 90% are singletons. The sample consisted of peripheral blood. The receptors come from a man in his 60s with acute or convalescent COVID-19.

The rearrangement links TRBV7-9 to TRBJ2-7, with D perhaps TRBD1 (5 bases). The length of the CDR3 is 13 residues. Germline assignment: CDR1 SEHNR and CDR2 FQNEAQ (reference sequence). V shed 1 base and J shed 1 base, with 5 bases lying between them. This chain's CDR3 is CASSLDRSYEQYF. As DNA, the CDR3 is TGTGCCAGCAGCTTAGACAGGTCCTACGAGCAGTACTTC. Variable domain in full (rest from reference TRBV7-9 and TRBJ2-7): DTGVSQNPRHKITKRGQNVTFRCDPISEHNRLYWYRQTLGQGPEFLTYFQNEAQLEKSRLLSDRFSAERPKGSFSTLEIQRTEQGDSAMYLCASSLDRSYEQYFGPGTRLTVT.

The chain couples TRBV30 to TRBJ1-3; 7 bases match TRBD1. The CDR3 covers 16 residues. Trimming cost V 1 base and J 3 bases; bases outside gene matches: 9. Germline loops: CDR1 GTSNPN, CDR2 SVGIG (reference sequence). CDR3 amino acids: CAWSDPRGIHGNTIYF. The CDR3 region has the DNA TGTGCCTGGAGTGACCCCAGGGGGATCCATGGAAACACCATATATTTT.

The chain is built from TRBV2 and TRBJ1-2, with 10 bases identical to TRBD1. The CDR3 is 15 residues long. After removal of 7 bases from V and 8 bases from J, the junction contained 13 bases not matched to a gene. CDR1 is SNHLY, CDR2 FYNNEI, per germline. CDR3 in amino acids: CASTHRDRGREGYTF. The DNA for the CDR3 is TGTGCCAGCACTCACCGGGACAGGGGTCGAGAGGGCTACACCTTC.

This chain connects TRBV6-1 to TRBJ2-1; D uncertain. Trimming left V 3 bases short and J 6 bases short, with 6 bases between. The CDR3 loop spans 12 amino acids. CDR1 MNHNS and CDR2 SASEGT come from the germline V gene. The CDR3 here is CASSDRSNEQFF. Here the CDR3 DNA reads TGTGCCAGCAGTGACAGAAGCAATGAGCAGTTCTTC.